The 8 T cell receptor beta chains presented below share a single source sample, sequenced in a study of early T cells in non-severe SARS-CoV-2 infection. A single record per CDR3 protein comes from TCRdb applying MiXCR to the 5' RACE reads. The profile covers about 64,000 distinct CDR3 sequences, with 4.9% appearing a single time and 4.9% taken by the ten largest. Sample: whole blood. The receptor set was obtained from an adult who was a healthcare worker with PCR-confirmed SARS-CoV-2 infection or an uninfected control (not recorded which).

This clonotype was seen a handful of times. This rearrangement joins TRBV7-2 to TRBJ2-3, with D unclear. Trimming pared 1 base from V and 0 bases from J, leaving 11 bases between. The V gene's germline CDR1 is SGHTA and CDR2 FQGNSA. The CDR3 runs to 16 residues. In DNA, the CDR3 is TGTGCCAGCAGCTTAGGAGTCATAACTAGCACAGATACGCAGTATTTT. This translates into CASSLGVITSTDTQYF.

This clonotype was recorded many times. The genes are TRBV2 and TRBJ1-5; D gene uncertain. The CDR3 loop spans 12 amino acids. Germline V CDR1 and CDR2: SNHLY, FYNNEI. V was cut by 6 bases and J by 9 bases, with 12 bases left in between. The CDR3 coding sequence is TGTGCCAGCAGCCCCCCTCAGCGGCCCCAGCATTTT. Amino acid sequence: CASSPPQRPQHF.

This clonotype showed up just a few times. The chain carries TRBV9 and TRBJ2-2; TRBD1 is a possible D gene (5 bases). Trimming cost V 3 bases and J 6 bases, with 6 bases left between them. The CDR3 length is 12 residues. Germline assignment: CDR1 SGDLS and CDR2 YYNGEE. The CDR3 spells CASSGQSGELFF. The CDR3 DNA sequence: TGTGCCAGCAGCGGACAGTCCGGGGAGCTGTTTTTT.

Many counts were recorded for this clonotype. The rearrangement links TRBV7-2 to TRBJ2-6; D possibly corresponds to TRBD2 (6 bases). Trimming pared 1 base from V and 8 bases from J, leaving 12 bases between. The CDR3 has 15 amino acids. CDR1 and CDR2 from the germline V gene are SGHTA and FQGNSA. CDR3 sequence (DNA): TGTGCCAGCAGCTTAGGGTCTGGGAGGTCCAACGTCCTGACTTTC. This gives the protein CASSLGSGRSNVLTF.

The chain combines TRBV14 with TRBJ2-1; a possible D gene is TRBD2 (7 bases). There are 17 residues in the CDR3. CDR1 and CDR2 (germline): SGHDN, FVKESK. V was clipped by 3 bases and J by 8 bases, with 23 bases between them. The chain's CDR3 is CASSHDRGGARLDEQFF. DNA for the CDR3: TGTGCCAGCAGCCACGATAGGGGGGGCGCCCGGTTGGATGAGCAGTTCTTC.

This clonotype was observed many times. The chain employs TRBV5-4 and TRBJ1-2; a weak D match, TRBD1 (5 bases). CDR1 is SGHNT, CDR2 YYREEE, per germline (reference sequence). This CDR3 comprises 13 residues. Trimming took off 0 bases at V and 4 bases at J, with 7 bases between the two ends. DNA for the CDR3: TGTGCCAGCAGCTTGGCCGGGACCTATGGCTACACCTTC. Protein sequence: CASSLAGTYGYTF.

This clonotype was seen only a few times. This chain joins TRBV6-6 and TRBJ1-1, with 9 bases that match TRBD1. CDR1 MNHNY and CDR2 SVGAGI come from the germline V gene (reference sequence). The CDR3 length is 12 residues. The V and J ends lost 8 bases and 3 bases, in that order; junction bases with no gene match: 1. This chain's CDR3 is CASGTGYTEAFF. DNA for the CDR3: TGTGCCAGCGGGACAGGGTACACTGAAGCTTTCTTT.

Comment on this clonotype: A much more abundant neighbour one base away suggests this may be a read error. The chain couples TRBV19 to TRBJ1-1; D gene uncertain. Trimming removed 9 bases from V and 2 bases from J, with 10 bases in between. The germline gives CDR1 LNHDA, CDR2 SQIVND (reference sequence). This CDR3 region has 12 residues. In DNA form, the CDR3 reads TGTGCCAGCATGACAATCAACACTGAAGCTTTCTTT. Its protein is CASMTINTEAFF.